The 29 T cell receptor beta chains below were found in one sample sequenced in a study of T cell changes during pregnancy in multiple sclerosis. Clones were read by immunoSEQ multiplex PCR, and TCRdb kept only the in-frame ones, dropping some. This table holds approximately 100,000 clones, 85% to 95% found once. Material: peripheral blood, obtained after pregnancy. All receptors derive from a female donor with multiple sclerosis, enrolled in a pregnancy study.

Only one count was recorded for this clone. The genes are TRBV11-2 and TRBJ2-1, with D perhaps matching TRBD2 (6 bases). Trimming pared 5 bases from V and 5 bases from J, leaving 22 bases between. This CDR3 spans 17 amino acids. Germline CDR1 reads SGHAT; CDR2 reads FQNNGV. The CDR3 bases are TGTGCCAGCAGCCCGAGGAATCAGGGAGGTCAGGACAATGAGCAGTTCTTC. As protein: CASSPRNQGGQDNEQFF. Full variable domain (missing parts from reference TRBV11-2 and TRBJ2-1): EAGVAQSPRYKIIEKRQSVAFWCNPISGHATLYWYQQILGQGPKLLIQFQNNGVVDDSQLPKDRFSAERLKGVDSTLKIQPAKLEDSAVYLCASSPRNQGGQDNEQFFGPGTRLTVL.

The chain has TRBV28 and TRBJ1-4, with D hard to call. The CDR3 runs to 13 residues. Germline CDR1 reads MDHEN; CDR2 reads SYDVKM. Deletions cut 2 bases from V and 3 bases from J, with 4 bases between. CDR3 residues: CASSLPSNEKLFF. CDR3 in DNA: TGTGCCAGCAGTTTACCCTCTAATGAAAAACTGTTTTTT.

The chain uses TRBV5-5 and TRBJ1-5; D uncertain. CDR3 size: 17 residues. The germline V gene encodes CDR1 SGHKS and CDR2 YYEKEE (reference sequence). V lost 0 bases and J lost 0, with 13 bases in between. CDR3: CASSLAPEVYSNQPQHF. CDR3 bases: TGTGCCAGCAGCTTGGCCCCGGAGGTTTATAGCAATCAGCCCCAGCATTTT.

This rearrangement joins TRBV5-1 to TRBJ2-3, with 11 bases aligning to TRBD2. The CDR3 length is 16 residues. The germline CDR1 and CDR2 sequences are SGHRS and YFSETQ. V was clipped by 0 bases and J by 3 bases; unmatched bases: 3. The CDR3 coding sequence is TGCGCCAGCAGCTTGGGACTAGCGGGGATGACAGATACGCAGTATTTT. It translates to CASSLGLAGMTDTQYF.

Details on this clone: Other DNA variants within this sample encode the same CDR3. The chain carries TRBV4-2 and TRBJ2-7; 8 bases are a match to TRBD2. The ends lost 1 base at V and 2 bases at J; junction bases unmatched: 4. CDR1 is LGHNA, CDR2 YNFKEQ, per germline. This CDR3 region has 15 residues. In DNA form, the CDR3 reads TGTGCCAGCAGCCAAGGGGCGGGGGGACCCTACGAGCAGTACTTC. Amino acid sequence: CASSQGAGGPYEQYF.

The V gene is TRBV28, the J gene TRBJ1-1, with TRBD1 matching 9 bases. Germline CDR1 is MDHEN and CDR2 is SYDVKM. V lost 2 bases and J lost 6; bases outside the gene matches: 7. The length of the CDR3 is 15 residues. The CDR3 region has the DNA TGTGCCAGCAGTTTAAATATCGGGACAGGGTCTGAAGCTTTCTTT. Protein product: CASSLNIGTGSEAFF. Based on the CDR3 plus reference TRBV28 and TRBJ1-1, the full variable domain is DVKVTQSSRYLVKRTGEKVFLECVQDMDHENMFWYRQDPGLGLRLIYFSYDVKMKEKGDIPEGYSVSREKKERFSLILESASTNQTSMYLCASSLNIGTGSEAFFGQGTRLTVV.

The gene calls are TRBV7-2 and TRBJ1-4; 9 nucleotides line up with TRBD1. The germline gives CDR1 SGHTA, CDR2 FQGNSA. This CDR3 comprises 14 residues. Trimming took 3 bases from V and 8 from J; bases not matched to a gene: 4. CDR3 protein: CASSLGQGTEKLFF. The CDR3 DNA reads as TGTGCCAGCAGCTTGGGACAGGGTACAGAAAAACTGTTTTTT.

This chain uses TRBV28 with TRBJ1-1; perhaps TRBD1 as D (6 bases). The CDR3 is 18 residues long. Germline loops: CDR1 MDHEN, CDR2 SYDVKM. Trimming took off 5 bases at V and 0 bases at J, with 22 bases between the two ends. CDR3 sequence reads: CASSTPRDGQLMNTEAFF. CDR3 DNA sequence: TGTGCCAGCAGTACCCCCCGGGACGGACAGCTAATGAACACTGAAGCTTTCTTT.

V usage is TRBV19 and J usage is TRBJ1-5; 7 nucleotides match TRBD1. The germline V gene has CDR1 LNHDA and CDR2 SQIVND (reference sequence). J lost 5 bases, V lost 2 bases, and 9 bases had no gene match. The CDR3 is 16 residues long. The CDR3 DNA reads TGTGCCAGTAGTATAATAGTTCGGACAGGCGATCAGCCCCAGCATTTT. Translation: CASSIIVRTGDQPQHF.

The chain carries TRBV6-1 and TRBJ1-2; 9 bases map to TRBD1. The CDR3 is 15 residues long. The V segment lost 7 bases and the J segment 7 bases; nucleotides outside the gene matches: 13. Germline-derived CDR1 and CDR2 are MNHNS and SASEGT. The CDR3 DNA follows: TGTGCCAGCATTATAACAGGGGGCAAATTGGTTGGCTACACCTTC. Protein sequence: CASIITGGKLVGYTF.

The rearrangement uses TRBV7-9 and TRBJ2-7; 9 positions match TRBD1. The CDR3 length is 14 residues. From germline, CDR1 is SEHNR and CDR2 FQNEAQ (reference sequence). The ends lost 5 bases at V and 2 bases at J; junction bases unmatched: 4. Here the CDR3 DNA reads TGTGCCAGCAGCCCAAGACAGGGGGCCTACGAGCAGTACTTC. Its protein is CASSPRQGAYEQYF.

The chain is built from TRBV29-1 and TRBJ1-1; D may be TRBD1 (6 bases). This CDR3 region has 15 residues. CDR1 and CDR2 (germline): SQVTM, ANQGSEA. The V end was cut by 3 bases, the J end by 4 bases, with 18 bases between. CDR3 coding DNA: TGCAGCGTTGAGGTCAGGGGAAAGTCAAGCACTGAAGCTTTCTTT. It is translated as CSVEVRGKSSTEAFF.

The sample holds one count of this clone. The chain is built from TRBV25-1 and TRBJ2-2, with 8 bases fitting TRBD1. The trim removed 0 bases at V and 4 bases at J, leaving 7 bases unmatched. The CDR3 has 17 amino acids. Germline V CDR1 and CDR2: MGHDK, SYGVNS. The CDR3 loop reads CASSEYPTGAGTGELFF. The CDR3 DNA is TGTGCCAGCAGTGAATACCCGACAGGGGCAGGCACCGGGGAGCTGTTTTTT.

The chain links TRBV2 to TRBJ2-1, with a possible D match to TRBD2 (5 bases). The germline V gene has CDR1 SNHLY and CDR2 FYNNEI. This CDR3 is built from 12 residues. V lost 3 bases to trimming and J lost 8 bases, with 8 bases between them. The DNA of the CDR3 is TGTGCCAGCAGTGACGGGGTCCATGAGCAGTTCTTC. It translates to CASSDGVHEQFF. The whole variable domain, filled in from reference TRBV2 and TRBJ2-1, reads EPEVTQTPSHQVTQMGQEVILRCVPISNHLYFYWYRQILGQKVEFLVSFYNNEISEKSEIFDDQFSVERPDGSNFTLKIRSTKLEDSAMYFCASSDGVHEQFFGPGTRLTVL.

J is TRBJ2-1 and V is TRBV5-1; TRBD2 agrees at 12 bases. V shed 4 bases, J shed 5 bases, and the junction held 4 bases outside the gene matches. The CDR3 consists of 15 residues. Germline V gives CDR1 SGHRS, CDR2 YFSETQ. Written as DNA, the CDR3 is TGCGCCAGCAGCCCGGGACTAGCGGGCAACAATGAGCAGTTCTTC. This gives the protein CASSPGLAGNNEQFF. The whole variable domain, filled in from reference TRBV5-1 and TRBJ2-1, reads KAGVTQTPRYLIKTRGQQVTLSCSPISGHRSVSWYQQTPGQGLQFLFEYFSETQRNKGNFPGRFSGRQFSNSRSEMNVSTLELGDSALYLCASSPGLAGNNEQFFGPGTRLTVL.

V gene TRBV19 combines with J gene TRBJ1-4; D remains ambiguous. Trimming removed 4 bases from V and 4 bases from J, with 7 bases in between. Germline lookup yields CDR1 LNHDA and CDR2 SQIVND (reference sequence). The CDR3 extends over 13 amino acids. CDR3: CASSRLLNEKLFF. The CDR3 coding sequence is TGTGCCAGTAGTAGGCTGCTTAATGAAAAACTGTTTTTT.

The chain uses TRBV5-1 and TRBJ1-4; 10 nucleotides line up with TRBD1. CDR1 SGHRS and CDR2 YFSETQ come from the germline V gene. The length of the CDR3 is 15 residues. J gave up 6 bases and V 0 bases, and 2 bases lay outside the gene matches. In DNA, the CDR3 is TGCGCCAGCAGCTTGGTTGGGACAGGGGATGAAAAACTGTTTTTT. It encodes CASSLVGTGDEKLFF.

The chain links TRBV7-3 to TRBJ2-1, with 8 bases fitting TRBD2. The CDR3 spans 14 residues. Losses at the gene ends were 5 bases for V and 8 bases for J; bases not matched to a gene: 8. Germline lookup yields CDR1 SGHTA and CDR2 FQGTGA. The DNA of the CDR3 is TGTGCCAGCAGCGGACGGGGGGGCTGGGATGAGCAGTTCTTC. This translates into CASSGRGGWDEQFF.

V is TRBV4-2 and J is TRBJ1-4; D may be TRBD1 (6 bases). Trimming took off 2 bases at V and 4 bases at J, with 17 bases between the two ends. This CDR3 comprises 17 residues. Germline V gene lookup returns CDR1 LGHNA and CDR2 YNFKEQ. The CDR3 loop is CASSQILGGTSNEKLFF. The CDR3 region has the DNA TGTGCCAGCAGCCAAATTCTAGGGGGTACTAGTAATGAAAAACTGTTTTTT.

The rearrangement uses TRBV4-1 and TRBJ2-2; 7 positions match TRBD2. The V gene end was trimmed by 4 bases and the J gene end by 1 base; junction bases not matched to a gene: 3. The CDR3 has 15 amino acids. Germline CDR1 is MGHRA and CDR2 is YSYEKL. This chain's CDR3 is CASSREGWNTGELFF. CDR3 DNA sequence: TGCGCCAGCAGCCGGGAGGGGTGGAACACCGGGGAGCTGTTTTTT.

V is TRBV28 and J is TRBJ1-1, with no clear D. From germline, CDR1 is MDHEN and CDR2 SYDVKM. There are 14 residues in the CDR3. V was shortened by 4 bases and J by 11 bases, with 20 bases between the two germline ends. CDR3 protein: CASSSPPRGRSAFF. CDR3 in DNA: TGTGCCAGCAGTTCCCCTCCTCGAGGGCGCAGCGCTTTCTTT.

The chain recombines TRBV7-3 with TRBJ2-3; 7 bases fit TRBD2. Looked up from germline, CDR1 is SGHTA and CDR2 is FQGTGA. There are 18 residues in the CDR3. The junction had 12 bases not matched to a gene; V was cut back by 1 base and J by 2 bases. CDR3 DNA: TGTGCCAGCAGCTTAAACCCCCCACTAGCGTACCCCACAGATACGCAGTATTTT. This gives the protein CASSLNPPLAYPTDTQYF.

The V and J genes are TRBV5-1 and TRBJ2-7; D gene uncertain. The V and J ends lost 2 bases and 0 bases respectively, with 3 bases between them. There are 12 residues in the CDR3. Germline values: CDR1 SGHRS, CDR2 YFSETQ. The CDR3 is CASSFNSYEQYF. Here the CDR3 DNA reads TGCGCCAGCAGCTTCAACTCCTACGAGCAGTACTTC.

The chain has TRBV7-9 and TRBJ1-1, with 7 bases fitting TRBD1. In germline, CDR1 is SEHNR, CDR2 FQNEAQ (reference sequence). The junction had 8 bases not matched to a gene; V was cut back by 3 bases and J by 1 base. The CDR3 contains 16 residues. CDR3 sequence (DNA): TGTGCCAGCAGCTTCCAAGGAGGGACAGCGAACACTGAAGCTTTCTTT. Protein: CASSFQGGTANTEAFF.

V gene TRBV7-9 combines with J gene TRBJ2-5, with a possible D match to TRBD2 (5 bases). V gave up 4 bases and J gave up 2 bases, with 14 bases separating them. The CDR3 sequence is 15 residues long. Germline V gives CDR1 SEHNR, CDR2 FQNEAQ (reference sequence). The CDR3 DNA reads as TGTGCCAGCAGCTCCTTGAATCGGGGTCAAGAGACCCAGTACTTC. Translation: CASSSLNRGQETQYF.

J is TRBJ2-3 and V is TRBV10-1; 8 nucleotides match TRBD2. Germline CDR1 and CDR2: WNHNN and SYGVQD (reference sequence). The CDR3 is 16 amino acids. With 3 bases clipped from V and 6 bases from J, the junction kept 11 bases outside the gene matches. The chain's CDR3 is CASSDPRGASGDTQYF. The CDR3 nucleotides are TGCGCCAGCAGTGATCCAAGGGGGGCTAGCGGGGATACGCAGTATTTT.

The chain has TRBV19 and TRBJ2-1, with 9 bases lining up with TRBD2. The germline CDR1 and CDR2 sequences are LNHDA and SQIVND (reference sequence). The CDR3 totals 16 residues. With V trimmed by 7 bases and J by 1 base, 8 bases remained unmatched. As DNA, the CDR3 is TGTGCCAGTAAAGCTAGCGGGACCCGATCCTACAATGAGCAGTTCTTC. Its translation: CASKASGTRSYNEQFF.

The V call is TRBV29-1, the J call TRBJ1-1; D perhaps matches TRBD1 (6 bases). The V end was cut by 7 bases, the J end by 7 bases, with 19 bases between. The CDR3 extends over 13 amino acids. The germline gives CDR1 SQVTM, CDR2 ANQGSEA. The CDR3 loop reads CSALGGPSGEAFF. CDR3 DNA sequence: TGCAGCGCCTTGGGGGGGCCCTCTGGTGAAGCTTTCTTT.

This chain links TRBV11-2 with TRBJ1-3; D call uncertain. V dropped 4 bases and J dropped 0 bases, with 13 bases sitting between them. CDR1 is SGHAT, CDR2 FQNNGV, per germline. CDR3 length equals 16 residues. The CDR3 bases are TGTGCCAGCAGCTCACTCCGGCCGGGCTCTGGAAACACCATATATTTT. Its protein product is CASSSLRPGSGNTIYF.